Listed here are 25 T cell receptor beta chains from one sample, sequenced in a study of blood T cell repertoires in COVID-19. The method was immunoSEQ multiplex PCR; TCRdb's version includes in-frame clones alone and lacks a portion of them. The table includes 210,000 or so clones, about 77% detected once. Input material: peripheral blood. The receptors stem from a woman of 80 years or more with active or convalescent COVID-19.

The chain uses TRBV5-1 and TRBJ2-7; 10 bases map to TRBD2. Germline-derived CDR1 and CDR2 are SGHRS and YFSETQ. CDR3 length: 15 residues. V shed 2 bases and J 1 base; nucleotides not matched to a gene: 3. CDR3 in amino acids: CASSLVAGGSYEQYF. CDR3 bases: TGCGCCAGCAGCTTAGTAGCGGGGGGTTCCTACGAGCAGTACTTC.

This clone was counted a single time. The CDR3 loop is CASSPLRDRGPEAFF. As DNA, the CDR3 is TGTGCCAGCTCACCCTTACGGGACAGGGGCCCTGAAGCTTTCTTT. The chain carries TRBV18 and TRBJ1-1, with 10 positions matching TRBD1. The J segment lost 6 bases and the V segment lost 3 bases, leaving 7 bases of the junction unmatched. CDR1 is KGHSH, CDR2 LQKENI, per germline. The CDR3 runs to 15 residues. Using reference TRBV18 and TRBJ1-1 for the parts outside the CDR3, the full variable domain is NAGVMQNPRHLVRRRGQEARLRCSPMKGHSHVYWYRQLPEEGLKFMVYLQKENIIDESGMPKERFSAEFPKEGPSILRIQQVVRGDSAAYFCASSPLRDRGPEAFFGQGTRLTVV.

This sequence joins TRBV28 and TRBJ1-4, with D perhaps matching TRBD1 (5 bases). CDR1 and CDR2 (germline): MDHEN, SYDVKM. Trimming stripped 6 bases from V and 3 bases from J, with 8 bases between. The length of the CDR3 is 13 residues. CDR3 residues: CASSRQPNEKLFF. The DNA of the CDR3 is TGTGCCAGCAGCCGACAGCCTAATGAAAAACTGTTTTTT.

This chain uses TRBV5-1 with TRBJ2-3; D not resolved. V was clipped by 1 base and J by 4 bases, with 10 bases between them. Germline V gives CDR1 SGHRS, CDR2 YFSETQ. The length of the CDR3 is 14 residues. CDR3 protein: CASSLHRGSDTQYF. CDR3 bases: TGCGCCAGCAGCTTGCATAGAGGTTCAGATACGCAGTATTTT.

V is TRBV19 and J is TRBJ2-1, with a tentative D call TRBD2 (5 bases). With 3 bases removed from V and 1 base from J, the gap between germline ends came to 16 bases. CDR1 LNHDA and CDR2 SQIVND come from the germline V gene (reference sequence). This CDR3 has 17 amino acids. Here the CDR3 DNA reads TGTGCCAGTAGTATGGGATGGAAGAGGGTATCCTACAATGAGCAGTTCTTC. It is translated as CASSMGWKRVSYNEQFF.

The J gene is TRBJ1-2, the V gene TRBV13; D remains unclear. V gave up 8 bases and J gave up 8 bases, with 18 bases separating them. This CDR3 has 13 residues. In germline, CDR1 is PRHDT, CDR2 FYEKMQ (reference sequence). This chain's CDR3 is CASGQYGGLGYTF. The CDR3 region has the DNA TGTGCCAGCGGTCAGTATGGCGGGTTGGGCTACACCTTC. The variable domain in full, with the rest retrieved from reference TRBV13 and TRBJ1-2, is AAGVIQSPRHLIKEKRETATLKCYPIPRHDTVYWYQQGPGQDPQFLISFYEKMQSDKGSIPDRFSAQQFSDYHSELNMSSLELGDSALYFCASGQYGGLGYTFGSGTRLTVV.

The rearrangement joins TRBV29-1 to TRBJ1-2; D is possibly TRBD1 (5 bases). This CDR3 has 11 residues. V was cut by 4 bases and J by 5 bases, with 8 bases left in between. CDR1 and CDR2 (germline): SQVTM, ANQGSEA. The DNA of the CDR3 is TGCAGCGTTGTGGAGGGGTATGGCTACACCTTC. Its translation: CSVVEGYGYTF.

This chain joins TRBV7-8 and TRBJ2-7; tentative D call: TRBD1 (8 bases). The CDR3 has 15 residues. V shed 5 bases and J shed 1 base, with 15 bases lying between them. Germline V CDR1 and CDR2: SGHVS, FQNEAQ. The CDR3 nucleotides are TGTGCCAGCAGCACGAACAGGGGGGGGTCCTACGAGCAGTACTTC. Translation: CASSTNRGGSYEQYF.

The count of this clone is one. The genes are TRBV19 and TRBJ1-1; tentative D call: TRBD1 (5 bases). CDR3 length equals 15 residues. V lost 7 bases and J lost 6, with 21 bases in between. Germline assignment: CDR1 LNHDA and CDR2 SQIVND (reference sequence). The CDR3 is CASIDTGTLVSEAFF. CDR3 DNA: TGTGCCAGTATTGATACCGGGACTCTGGTATCTGAAGCTTTCTTT.

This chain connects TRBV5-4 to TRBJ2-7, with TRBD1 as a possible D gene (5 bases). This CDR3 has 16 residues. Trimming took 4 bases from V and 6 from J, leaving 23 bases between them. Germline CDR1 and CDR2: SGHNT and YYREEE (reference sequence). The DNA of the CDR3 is TGTGCCAGCAGCACGCCGACAGCCCGCCCTTTCGTCGAGCAGTACTTC. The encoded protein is CASSTPTARPFVEQYF. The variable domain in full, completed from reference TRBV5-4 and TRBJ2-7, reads ETGVTQSPTHLIKTRGQQVTLRCSSQSGHNTVSWYQQALGQGPQFIFQYYREEENGRGNFPPRFSGLQFPNYSSELNVNALELDDSALYLCASSTPTARPFVEQYFGPGTRLTVT.

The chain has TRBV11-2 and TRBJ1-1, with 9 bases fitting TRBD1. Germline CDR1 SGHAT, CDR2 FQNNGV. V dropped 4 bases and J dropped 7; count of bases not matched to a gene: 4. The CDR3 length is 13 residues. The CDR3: CASSWAGQGEAFF. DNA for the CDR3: TGTGCCAGCAGCTGGGCGGGACAGGGTGAAGCTTTCTTT.

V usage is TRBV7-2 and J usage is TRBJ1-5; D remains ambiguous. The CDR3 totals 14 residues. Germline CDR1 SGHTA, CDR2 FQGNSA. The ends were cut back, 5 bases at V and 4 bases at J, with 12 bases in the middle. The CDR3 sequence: CASSERVGNQPQHF. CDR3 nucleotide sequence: TGTGCCAGCAGCGAGAGGGTTGGTAATCAGCCCCAGCATTTT.

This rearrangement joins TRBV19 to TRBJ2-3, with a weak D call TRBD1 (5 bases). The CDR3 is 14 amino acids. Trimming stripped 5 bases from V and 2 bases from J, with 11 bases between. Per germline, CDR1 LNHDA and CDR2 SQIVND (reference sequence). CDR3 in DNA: TGTGCCAGTAGTCAGGTAGGGGACACAGATACGCAGTATTTT. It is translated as CASSQVGDTDTQYF.

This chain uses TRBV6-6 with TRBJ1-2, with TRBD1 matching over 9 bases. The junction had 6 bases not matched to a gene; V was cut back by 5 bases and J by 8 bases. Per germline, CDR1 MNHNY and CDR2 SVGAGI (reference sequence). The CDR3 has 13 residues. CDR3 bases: TGTGCCAGCAGTCCGGGACAGGGCGTCGGCTACACCTTC. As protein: CASSPGQGVGYTF.

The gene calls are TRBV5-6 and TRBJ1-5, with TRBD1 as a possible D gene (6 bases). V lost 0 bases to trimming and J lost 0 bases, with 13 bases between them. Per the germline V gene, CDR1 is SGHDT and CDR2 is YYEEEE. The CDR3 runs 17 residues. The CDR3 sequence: CASSLGPGAYSNQPQHF. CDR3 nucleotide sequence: TGTGCCAGCAGCTTGGGACCAGGGGCGTATAGCAATCAGCCCCAGCATTTT. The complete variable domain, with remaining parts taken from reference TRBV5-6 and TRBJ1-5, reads DAGVTQSPTHLIKTRGQQVTLRCSPKSGHDTVSWYQQALGQGPQFIFQYYEEEERQRGNFPDRFSGHQFPNYSSELNVNALLLGDSALYLCASSLGPGAYSNQPQHFGDGTRLSIL.

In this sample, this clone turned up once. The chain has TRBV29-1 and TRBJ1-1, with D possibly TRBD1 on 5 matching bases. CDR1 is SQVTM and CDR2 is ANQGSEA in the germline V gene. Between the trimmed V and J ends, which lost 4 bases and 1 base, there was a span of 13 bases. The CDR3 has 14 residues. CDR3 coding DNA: TGCAGCGTTGGTCAAACAGGTTGGAACACTGAAGCTTTCTTT. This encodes CSVGQTGWNTEAFF.

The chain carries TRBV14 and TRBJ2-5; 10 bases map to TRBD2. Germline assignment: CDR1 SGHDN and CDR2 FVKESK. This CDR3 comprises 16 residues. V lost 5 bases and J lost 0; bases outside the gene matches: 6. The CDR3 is CASSGLAGENQETQYF. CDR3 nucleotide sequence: TGTGCCAGCAGCGGGCTAGCGGGAGAAAACCAAGAGACCCAGTACTTC.

The CDR3 reads CASYYLITSSYEQYF. The CDR3 region has the DNA TGTGCCAGTTATTATCTGATAACGAGCTCCTACGAGCAGTACTTC. The J gene is TRBJ2-7, the V gene TRBV2, with D hard to call. The CDR3 runs 15 residues. Germline V gives CDR1 SNHLY, CDR2 FYNNEI. Trimming removed 9 bases at V and 0 bases at J, with 18 bases between.

CDR3 in DNA: TGTGCCACCAGCAGAGATCTCTGGGGGCCCGACTACGAGCAGTACTTC. This sequence encodes CATSRDLWGPDYEQYF. This rearrangement joins TRBV15 to TRBJ2-7; possible D gene TRBD1, 6 bases. CDR3 length: 16 residues. CDR1 and CDR2 (germline): LNHNV, YYDKDF (reference sequence). V gave up 0 bases and J gave up 3 bases, with 15 bases separating them.

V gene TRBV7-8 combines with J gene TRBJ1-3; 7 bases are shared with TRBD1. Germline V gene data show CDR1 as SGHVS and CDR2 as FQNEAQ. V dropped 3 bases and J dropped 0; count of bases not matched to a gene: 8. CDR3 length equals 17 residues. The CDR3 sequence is CASSFRGGHTSGNTIYF. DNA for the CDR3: TGTGCCAGCAGCTTTCGAGGGGGCCATACCTCTGGAAACACCATATATTTT. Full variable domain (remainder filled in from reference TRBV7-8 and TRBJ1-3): GAGVSQSPRYKVAKRGQDVALRCDPISGHVSLFWYQQALGQGPEFLTYFQNEAQLDKSGLPSDRFFAERPEGSVSTLKIQRTQQEDSAVYLCASSFRGGHTSGNTIYFGEGSWLTVV.

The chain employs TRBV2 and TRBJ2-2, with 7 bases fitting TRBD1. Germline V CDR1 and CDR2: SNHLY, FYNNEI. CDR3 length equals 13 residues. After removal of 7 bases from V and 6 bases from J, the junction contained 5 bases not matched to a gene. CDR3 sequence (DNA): TGTGCCAGCACCAGGGGGTTGGCCGGGGAGCTGTTTTTT. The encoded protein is CASTRGLAGELFF.

CDR3 sequence: CASSRRDTNQPQHF. For the CDR3, the DNA is TGTGCCAGCAGTCGCCGGGACACGAATCAGCCCCAGCATTTT. This chain links TRBV6-6 with TRBJ1-5, with a possible D match to TRBD1 (6 bases). Germline values: CDR1 MNHNY, CDR2 SVGAGI (reference sequence). This CDR3 comprises 14 residues. V was pared by 5 bases and J by 4 bases, with 12 bases between.

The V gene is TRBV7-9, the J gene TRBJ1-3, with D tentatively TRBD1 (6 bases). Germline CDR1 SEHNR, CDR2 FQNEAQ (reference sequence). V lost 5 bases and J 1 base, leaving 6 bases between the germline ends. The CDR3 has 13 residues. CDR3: CASSQGSGNTIYF. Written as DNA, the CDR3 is TGTGCCAGCAGCCAGGGGTCTGGAAACACCATATATTTT.

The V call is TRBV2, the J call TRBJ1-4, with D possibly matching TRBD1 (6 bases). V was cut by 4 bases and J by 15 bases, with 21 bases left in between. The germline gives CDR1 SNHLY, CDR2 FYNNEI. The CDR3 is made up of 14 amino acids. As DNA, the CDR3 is TGTGCCAGCAGTGTGAGGACAGCGTCGACTATGTTGTTTTTT. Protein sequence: CASSVRTASTMLFF.

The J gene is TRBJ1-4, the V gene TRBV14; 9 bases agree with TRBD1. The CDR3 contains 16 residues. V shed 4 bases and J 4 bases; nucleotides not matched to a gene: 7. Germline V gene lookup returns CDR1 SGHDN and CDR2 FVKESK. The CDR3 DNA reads TGTGCCAGCAGCCTAATACAGGGGGCGAATAATGAAAAACTGTTTTTT. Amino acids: CASSLIQGANNEKLFF.